A single sample is the source of the 8 T cell receptor beta chains below, sequenced in a study of blood T cell repertoires in COVID-19 (dated by TCRdb to between 2020 and 2021). The library was generated by the immunoSEQ multiplex PCR assay. Imported from immuneACCESS, the table was reduced by TCRdb to in-frame sequences with V and J called. These copies leave out some clones; in studies compared against another copy, an unresolved V gene accounts for under half, and the cause of the remainder is not known. The sample data list approximately 180,000 clones, and about 85% of these were observed just once. 15% to 20% of the sample is held by the ten biggest clonotypes. Sequencing used peripheral blood. These receptor sequences come from a person in their 70s with COVID-19, enrolled during active disease.

This sequence joins TRBV14 and TRBJ2-2; no definite D call. V lost 0 bases, J lost 8 bases, and 7 bases lay in between. The CDR3 loop spans 13 amino acids. Germline CDR1 reads SGHDN; CDR2 reads FVKESK. The CDR3: CASSQDLQGELFF. The CDR3 nucleotides read TGTGCCAGCAGCCAAGATCTCCAGGGGGAGCTGTTTTTT.

This clone has only one observation. This chain uses TRBV7-2 with TRBJ2-1; the match to TRBD2 covers 14 bases. With V trimmed by 8 bases and J by 9 bases, 12 bases remained unmatched. The CDR3 extends over 16 amino acids. Germline lookup yields CDR1 SGHTA and CDR2 FQGNSA. As DNA, the CDR3 is TGTGCCAGCGGCCCCCCAAGGACTAGCGGGAGGACTGAGCAGTTCTTC. The encoded protein is CASGPPRTSGRTEQFF.

V is TRBV30 and J is TRBJ2-2; 13 bases map to TRBD2. The V gene's germline CDR1 is GTSNPN and CDR2 SVGIG (reference sequence). The CDR3 is 15 residues long. V lost 1 base and J lost 6; bases outside the gene matches: 2. The CDR3 DNA sequence: TGTGCCTGGAGTGAAGGACTAGCGGGAGCCGGGGAGCTGTTTTTT. Translating it yields CAWSEGLAGAGELFF.

The chain is built from TRBV19 and TRBJ1-1, with TRBD1 matching 8 bases. CDR1 is LNHDA, CDR2 SQIVND, per germline (reference sequence). CDR3 length: 14 amino acids. The V and J ends lost 6 bases and 0 bases, in that order; junction bases with no gene match: 3. This CDR3 reads CASRKQGVNTEAFF. CDR3 DNA: TGTGCCAGTAGGAAACAGGGGGTGAACACTGAAGCTTTCTTT. Full variable domain (rest looked up from reference TRBV19 and TRBJ1-1): DGGITQSPKYLFRKEGQNVTLSCEQNLNHDAMYWYRQDPGQGLRLIYYSQIVNDFQKGDIAEGYSVSREKKESFPLTVTSAQKNPTAFYLCASRKQGVNTEAFFGQGTRLTVV.

The gene calls are TRBV29-1 and TRBJ2-1; 8 bases are a match to TRBD1. Germline CDR1 reads SQVTM; CDR2 reads ANQGSEA. The CDR3 contains 14 residues. V gave up 6 bases and J gave up 13 bases; unmatched junction bases: 17. CDR3 DNA: TGCAGCGTCGTAGGGACAGGATCAACAAGGGAACAGTTCTTC. Encoded protein: CSVVGTGSTREQFF.

The V gene is TRBV7-2, the J gene TRBJ1-5, with a weak D call TRBD1 (5 bases). Germline V gives CDR1 SGHTA, CDR2 FQGNSA. Trimming shortened V by 5 bases and J by 5 bases, and 10 bases separated the two germline ends. This CDR3 has 13 amino acids. The DNA of the CDR3 is TGTGCCAGCAGCCCCGCGGGGGATCAGCCCCAGCATTTT. It encodes CASSPAGDQPQHF. Together with reference TRBV7-2 and TRBJ1-5, the CDR3 gives the full variable domain: GAGVSQSPSNKVTEKGKDVELRCDPISGHTALYWYRQSLGQGLEFLIYFQGNSAPDKSGLPSDRFSAERTGGSVSTLTIQRTQQEDSAVYLCASSPAGDQPQHFGDGTRLSIL.

The chain couples TRBV9 to TRBJ2-1; D possibly corresponds to TRBD2 (6 bases). The CDR3 is 14 residues long. The germline V gene has CDR1 SGDLS and CDR2 YYNGEE. Deletions cut 4 bases from V and 4 bases from J, with 12 bases between. CDR3 nucleotides: TGTGCCAGCAGCTTGTCCGGGGGATACAATGAGCAGTTCTTC. Encoded protein: CASSLSGGYNEQFF.

The V gene is TRBV7-9, the J gene TRBJ1-2; unclear D gene. CDR1 is SEHNR, CDR2 FQNEAQ, per germline (reference sequence). Deletions cut 8 bases from V and 8 bases from J, with 18 bases between. This CDR3 is built from 13 residues. CDR3 protein: CASEPDSSDGYTF. Written as DNA, the CDR3 is TGTGCCAGCGAACCGGACTCCTCCGACGGCTACACCTTC.